Included here is one TCR beta chain sequence, with context. The data were obtained in a study of T cell changes during pregnancy in multiple sclerosis. Sequencing used immunoSEQ multiplex PCR; TCRdb keeps in-frame clones, though not all of them. The top ten hold 2.3% of the sample, which has roughly 66,000 clones, around 93% seen once. This CDR3 is 16 amino acids long. CDR1 and CDR2 (germline): SGDLS, YYNGEE. V was clipped by 3 bases and J by 1 base, with 17 bases between them. The sequence came from a female donor with multiple sclerosis, enrolled in a pregnancy study. The material was peripheral blood, obtained in the first trimester of pregnancy. This chain links TRBV9 with TRBJ2-7; TRBD2 might be the D (5 bases). The CDR3 sequence: CASSAQAAFGSYEQYF. The CDR3 DNA is TGTGCCAGCAGCGCCCAAGCGGCCTTCGGATCCTACGAGCAGTACTTC. Together with reference TRBV9 and TRBJ2-7, the CDR3 gives the full variable domain: DSGVTQTPKHLITATGQRVTLRCSPRSGDLSVYWYQQSLDQGLQFLIQYYNGEERAKGNILERFSAQQFPDLHSELNLSSLELGDSALYFCASSAQAAFGSYEQYFGPGTRLTVT.